The entry below describes one T cell receptor (beta chain). Its target is not known. The data derive from a study of response to subunit inactivated influenza vaccine. TCRdb processed the RT-PCR reads anew with MiXCR; each CDR3 protein has one entry. Among some 190,000 distinct CDR3 sequences listed, roughly an eighth were seen once. Study results and limitations: Authors suggested seasonal influenza vaccinations each recruit few new T cells.

CDR3 length: 17 amino acids. Germline V gene sequence: CDR1 SGHTA, CDR2 FQGNSA. The germline V and J ends were trimmed by 1 base and 0 bases, with 13 bases remaining between them. The clonotype originates from a man aged 50-59 years who received an inactivated influenza vaccine. This material consisted of CD8+ T cells sorted from PBMCs, taken 5 days after vaccination. The V and J genes are TRBV7-2 and TRBJ2-1, with D possibly TRBD2 on 5 matching bases. The CDR3 region has the DNA TGTGCCAGCAGCTTAGGGACCGGACTGTTCTCCTACAATGAGCAGTTCTTC. Translation: CASSLGTGLFSYNEQFF. Drawing the rest from reference TRBV7-2 and TRBJ2-1, the complete variable domain is GAGVSQSPSNKVTEKGKDVELRCDPISGHTALYWYRQSLGQGLEFLIYFQGNSAPDKSGLPSDRFSAERTGGSVSTLTIQRTQQEDSAVYLCASSLGTGLFSYNEQFFGPGTRLTVL.